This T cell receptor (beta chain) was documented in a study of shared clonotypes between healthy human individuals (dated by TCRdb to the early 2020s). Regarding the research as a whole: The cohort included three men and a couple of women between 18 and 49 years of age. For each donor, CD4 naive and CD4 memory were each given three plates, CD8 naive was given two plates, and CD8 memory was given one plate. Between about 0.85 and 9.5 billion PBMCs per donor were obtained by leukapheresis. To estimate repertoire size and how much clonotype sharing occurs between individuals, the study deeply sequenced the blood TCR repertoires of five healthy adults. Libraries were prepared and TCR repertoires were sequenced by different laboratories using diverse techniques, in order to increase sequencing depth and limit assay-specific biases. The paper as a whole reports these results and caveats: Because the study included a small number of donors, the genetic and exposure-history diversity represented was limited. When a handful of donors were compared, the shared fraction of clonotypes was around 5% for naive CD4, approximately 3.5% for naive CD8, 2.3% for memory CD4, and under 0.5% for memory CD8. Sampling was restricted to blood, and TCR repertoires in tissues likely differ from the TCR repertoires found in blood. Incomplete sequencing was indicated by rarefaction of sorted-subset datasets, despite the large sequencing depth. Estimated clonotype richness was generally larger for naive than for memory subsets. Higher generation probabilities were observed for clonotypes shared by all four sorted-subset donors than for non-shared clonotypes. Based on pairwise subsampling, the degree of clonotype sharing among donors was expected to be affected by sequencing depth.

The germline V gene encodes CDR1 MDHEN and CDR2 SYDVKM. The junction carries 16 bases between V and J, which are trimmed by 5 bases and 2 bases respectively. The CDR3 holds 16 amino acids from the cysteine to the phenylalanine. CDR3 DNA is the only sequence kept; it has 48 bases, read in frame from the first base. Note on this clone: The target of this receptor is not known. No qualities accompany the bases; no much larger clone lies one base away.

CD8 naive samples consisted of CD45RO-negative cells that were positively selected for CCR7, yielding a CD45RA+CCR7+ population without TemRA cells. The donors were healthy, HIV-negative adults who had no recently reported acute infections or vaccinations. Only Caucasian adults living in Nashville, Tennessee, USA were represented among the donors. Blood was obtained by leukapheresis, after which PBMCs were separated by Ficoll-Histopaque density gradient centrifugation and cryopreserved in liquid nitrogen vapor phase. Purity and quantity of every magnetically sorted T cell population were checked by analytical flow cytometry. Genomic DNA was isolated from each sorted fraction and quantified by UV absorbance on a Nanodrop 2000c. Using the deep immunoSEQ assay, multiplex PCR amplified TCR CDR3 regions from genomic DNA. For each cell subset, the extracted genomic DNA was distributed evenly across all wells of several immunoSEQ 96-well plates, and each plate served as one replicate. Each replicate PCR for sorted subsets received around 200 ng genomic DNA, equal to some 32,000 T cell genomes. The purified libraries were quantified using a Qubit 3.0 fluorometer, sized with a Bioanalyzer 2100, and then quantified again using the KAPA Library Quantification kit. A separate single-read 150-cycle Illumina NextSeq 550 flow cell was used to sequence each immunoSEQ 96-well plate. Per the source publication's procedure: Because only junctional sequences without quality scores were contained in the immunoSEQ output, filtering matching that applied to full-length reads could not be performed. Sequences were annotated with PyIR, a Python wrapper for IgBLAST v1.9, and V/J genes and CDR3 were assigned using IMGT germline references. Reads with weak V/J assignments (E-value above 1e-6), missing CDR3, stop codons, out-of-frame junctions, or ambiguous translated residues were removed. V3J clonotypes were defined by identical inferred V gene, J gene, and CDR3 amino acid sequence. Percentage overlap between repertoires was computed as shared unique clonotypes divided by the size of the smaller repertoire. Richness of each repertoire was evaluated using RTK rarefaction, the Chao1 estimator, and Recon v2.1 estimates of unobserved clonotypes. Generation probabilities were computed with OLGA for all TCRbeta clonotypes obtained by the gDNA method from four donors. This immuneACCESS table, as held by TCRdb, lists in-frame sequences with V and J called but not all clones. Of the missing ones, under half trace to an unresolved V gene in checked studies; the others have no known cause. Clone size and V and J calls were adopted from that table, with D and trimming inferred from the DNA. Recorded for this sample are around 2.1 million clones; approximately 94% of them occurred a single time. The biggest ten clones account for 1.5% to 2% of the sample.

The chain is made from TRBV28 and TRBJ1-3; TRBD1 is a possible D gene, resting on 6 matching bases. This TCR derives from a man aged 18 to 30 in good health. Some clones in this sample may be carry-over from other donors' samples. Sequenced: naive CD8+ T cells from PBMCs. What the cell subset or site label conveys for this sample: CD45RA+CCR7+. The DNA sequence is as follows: TGTGCCAGCAGTCCGATCGGGGGCGTCGCTGGAAACACCATATATTTT. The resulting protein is CASSPIGGVAGNTIYF. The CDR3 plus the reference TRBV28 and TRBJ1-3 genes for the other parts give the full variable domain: DVKVTQSSRYLVKRTGEKVFLECVQDMDHENMFWYRQDPGLGLRLIYFSYDVKMKEKGDIPEGYSVSREKKERFSLILESASTNQTSMYLCASSPIGGVAGNTIYFGEGSWLTVV.